The 30 T cell receptor beta chains given below trace back to one sample, sequenced in a study of somatic mutations in cytotoxic T cells in rheumatoid arthritis. Generated by immunoSEQ multiplex PCR, the TCRdb table keeps only in-frame clones and is missing some. The sample yields about 29,000 clones, about 88% seen once. The specimen was CD8+ T cells sorted from blood. These receptors were taken from an adult with rheumatoid arthritis.

The V and J genes are TRBV4-1 and TRBJ2-7; D may correspond to TRBD1 or TRBD2 (5 bases each). The CDR3 length is 14 residues. The germline V gene has CDR1 MGHRA and CDR2 YSYEKL. V was cut by 5 bases and J by 6 bases, with 17 bases left in between. CDR3 loop: CASSSFGGTLEQYF. Written as DNA, the CDR3 is TGCGCCAGCAGCTCCTTTGGGGGAACCCTCGAGCAGTACTTC.

J is TRBJ2-3 and V is TRBV9; D remains unclear. CDR3 length: 13 amino acids. V was clipped by 2 bases and J by 1 base, with 5 bases between them. CDR1 and CDR2 from the germline V gene are SGDLS and YYNGEE. The CDR3 reads CASSVGRTDTQYF. The CDR3 coding sequence is TGTGCCAGCAGCGTCGGACGCACAGATACGCAGTATTTT. Supplemented by reference TRBV9 and TRBJ2-3, the full variable domain reads DSGVTQTPKHLITATGQRVTLRCSPRSGDLSVYWYQQSLDQGLQFLIQYYNGEERAKGNILERFSAQQFPDLHSELNLSSLELGDSALYFCASSVGRTDTQYFGPGTRLTVL.

This chain joins TRBV15 and TRBJ1-5, with D possibly matching TRBD1 (6 bases). The CDR3 sequence is 18 residues long. Germline loops: CDR1 LNHNV, CDR2 YYDKDF (reference sequence). Trimming stripped 0 bases from V and 0 bases from J, with 15 bases between. The CDR3 nucleotides read TGTGCCACCAGCAGAGATCTTAAGGGGGGGCGTAGCAATCAGCCCCAGCATTTT. Translated: CATSRDLKGGRSNQPQHF.

This sequence joins TRBV5-1 and TRBJ2-7, with D possibly TRBD2 on 5 matching bases. V was shortened by 2 bases and J by 0 bases, with 9 bases between the two germline ends. The CDR3 spans 14 residues. The germline CDR1 and CDR2 sequences are SGHRS and YFSETQ. The CDR3 region has the DNA TGCGCCAGCAGCTTCTCAGGAGGCTCCTACGAGCAGTACTTC. Its translation: CASSFSGGSYEQYF. The full variable domain, in which reference TRBV5-1 and TRBJ2-7 provide the parts outside the CDR3, is KAGVTQTPRYLIKTRGQQVTLSCSPISGHRSVSWYQQTPGQGLQFLFEYFSETQRNKGNFPGRFSGRQFSNSRSEMNVSTLELGDSALYLCASSFSGGSYEQYFGPGTRLTVT.

The V and J genes are TRBV2 and TRBJ1-2; maybe TRBD1 (6 bases). Germline CDR1 and CDR2: SNHLY and FYNNEI. The CDR3 is 15 amino acids. V lost 4 bases to trimming and J lost 0 bases, with 12 bases between them. This CDR3 is CASSARDKTNYGYTF. The DNA for the CDR3 is TGTGCCAGCAGTGCCCGGGACAAGACTAACTATGGCTACACCTTC.

This clone turned up a few times. This chain connects TRBV11-1 to TRBJ2-5; TRBD2 is a possible D gene (5 bases). Per germline, CDR1 SGHAT and CDR2 FQDESV (reference sequence). The CDR3 loop spans 12 amino acids. The germline V and J ends were trimmed by 4 bases and 4 bases, with 7 bases remaining between them. CDR3 DNA: TGTGCCAGCAGCTATCGGGGAGAGACCCAGTACTTC. It encodes CASSYRGETQYF.

The V and J genes are TRBV11-2 and TRBJ2-7; 9 nucleotides match TRBD1. CDR1 is SGHAT, CDR2 FQNNGV, per germline. V was clipped by 3 bases and J by 2 bases; unmatched bases: 17. CDR3 length equals 19 residues. The CDR3 region is CASSFPGVPGQGFTYEQYF. For the CDR3, the DNA is TGTGCCAGCAGCTTTCCGGGAGTACCGGGACAGGGTTTCACCTACGAGCAGTACTTC.

This chain links TRBV4-3 with TRBJ1-2, with 11 bases aligning to TRBD1. CDR1 and CDR2 (germline): LGHNA, YSLEER. V lost 3 bases and J lost 3; bases outside the gene matches: 6. The CDR3 runs to 16 residues. The CDR3 DNA follows: TGCGCCAGCAGCCAGGAGGACAGGGGGCAAGACTATGGCTACACCTTC. Its translation is CASSQEDRGQDYGYTF.

This rearrangement joins TRBV10-2 to TRBJ2-1, with TRBD2 matching 10 bases. Germline-derived CDR1 and CDR2 are WSHSY and SAAADI. V lost 4 bases to trimming and J lost 7 bases; unmatched junction nucleotides: 4. CDR3 length: 14 residues. For the CDR3, the DNA is TGCGCCAGCAGTGGCCTAGCGGGAGCAAATGAGCAGTTCTTC. Amino acids: CASSGLAGANEQFF.

The V and J genes are TRBV18 and TRBJ1-4, with TRBD1 as a possible D gene (5 bases). Germline V CDR1 and CDR2: KGHSH, LQKENI. V lost 1 base, J lost 0 bases, and 9 bases lay in between. The CDR3 loop spans 16 amino acids. This chain's CDR3 is CASSPQRRATNEKLFF. The CDR3 DNA reads as TGTGCCAGCTCACCACAACGCAGGGCAACTAATGAAAAACTGTTTTTT.

The chain has TRBV19 and TRBJ2-7, with D perhaps TRBD1 (5 bases). Germline loops: CDR1 LNHDA, CDR2 SQIVND (reference sequence). Trimming cost V 3 bases and J 7 bases, with 10 bases left between them. CDR3 length equals 12 residues. The CDR3 spells CASSIIQGEQYF. The CDR3 DNA sequence: TGTGCCAGTAGTATTATCCAGGGAGAGCAGTACTTC.

This chain joins TRBV28 and TRBJ1-5; the D is unclear. CDR3 length equals 15 residues. Deletions cut 0 bases from V and 3 bases from J, with 9 bases between. Per germline, CDR1 MDHEN and CDR2 SYDVKM. CDR3 amino acids: CASSLWAAHNQPQHF. The CDR3 DNA reads as TGTGCCAGCAGTTTATGGGCAGCACACAATCAGCCCCAGCATTTT.

The chain uses TRBV4-1 and TRBJ2-7; perhaps TRBD2 as D (6 bases). Trimming removed 0 bases at V and 0 bases at J, with 6 bases between. The length of the CDR3 is 14 residues. CDR1 MGHRA and CDR2 YSYEKL come from the germline V gene. CDR3 sequence: CASSQEGGSYEQYF. CDR3 DNA: TGCGCCAGCAGCCAAGAGGGGGGCTCCTACGAGCAGTACTTC.

J is TRBJ2-1 and V is TRBV4-1, with TRBD2 identical over 10 bases. This CDR3 comprises 17 residues. The V and J ends lost 2 bases and 8 bases, in that order; junction bases with no gene match: 12. Germline lookup yields CDR1 MGHRA and CDR2 YSYEKL. The CDR3 here is CASSQTPLAGERDEQFF. The CDR3 nucleotides read TGCGCCAGCAGCCAAACCCCTCTAGCGGGAGAGAGAGATGAGCAGTTCTTC.

The J gene is TRBJ2-3, the V gene TRBV5-1, with D tentatively TRBD2 (5 bases). The CDR3 has 16 residues. The germline gives CDR1 SGHRS, CDR2 YFSETQ. V gave up 0 bases and J gave up 2 bases, with 13 bases separating them. CDR3: CASSLGHGGNTDTQYF. The CDR3 nucleotides read TGCGCCAGCAGCTTGGGTCACGGAGGAAACACAGATACGCAGTATTTT.

This chain connects TRBV28 to TRBJ2-7; D is possibly TRBD2 (5 bases). Germline values: CDR1 MDHEN, CDR2 SYDVKM. The CDR3 totals 14 residues. Trimming shortened V by 3 bases and J by 0 bases, and 9 bases separated the two germline ends. The CDR3 sequence is CASSFRGFSYEQYF. The DNA for the CDR3 is TGTGCCAGCAGTTTCCGAGGGTTCTCCTACGAGCAGTACTTC. Full variable domain (rest looked up from reference TRBV28 and TRBJ2-7): DVKVTQSSRYLVKRTGEKVFLECVQDMDHENMFWYRQDPGLGLRLIYFSYDVKMKEKGDIPEGYSVSREKKERFSLILESASTNQTSMYLCASSFRGFSYEQYFGPGTRLTVT.

This clone was seen only once. The gene calls are TRBV6-5 and TRBJ1-1, with TRBD1 identical over 7 bases. J was trimmed by 6 bases and V by 0 bases; bases with no gene match: 7. The germline V gene has CDR1 MNHEY and CDR2 SVGAGI. The CDR3 is 15 amino acids. The CDR3 DNA sequence: TGTGCCAGCAGTTACTCGACAGGGCCGGTATCTGAAGCTTTCTTT. Protein sequence: CASSYSTGPVSEAFF.

This rearrangement joins TRBV11-1 to TRBJ2-1, with 10 bases lining up with TRBD2. Germline V CDR1 and CDR2: SGHAT, FQDESV (reference sequence). Losses at the gene ends were 1 base for V and 4 bases for J; bases not matched to a gene: 1. The CDR3 is made up of 15 amino acids. The CDR3 loop is CASSLEREGYNEQFF. In nucleotides, the CDR3 is TGTGCCAGCAGCTTAGAGCGGGAGGGTTACAATGAGCAGTTCTTC.

This clone was counted a single time. CDR3: CASSHVLTGDGELFF. For the CDR3, the DNA is TGCGCCAGCAGCCACGTCCTTACAGGGGACGGGGAGCTGTTTTTT. This chain uses TRBV4-1 with TRBJ2-2, with 7 bases aligning to TRBD1. The V gene's germline CDR1 is MGHRA and CDR2 YSYEKL. The CDR3 sequence is 15 residues long. Germline trimming cut 3 bases from V and 7 bases from J; bases unmatched to any gene: 8.

The chain is built from TRBV14 and TRBJ2-1, with TRBD2 as a possible D gene (6 bases). V lost 4 bases and J 8 bases, leaving 12 bases between the germline ends. Per germline, CDR1 SGHDN and CDR2 FVKESK. This CDR3 is 13 amino acids long. CDR3 sequence: CASSLGGVHEQFF. DNA for the CDR3: TGTGCCAGCAGCCTCGGGGGAGTCCATGAGCAGTTCTTC.

This clone was observed a few times. The V gene is TRBV4-1, the J gene TRBJ1-1, with 9 positions matching TRBD1. Germline CDR1 and CDR2: MGHRA and YSYEKL. V gave up 4 bases and J gave up 2 bases; unmatched junction bases: 5. There are 15 residues in the CDR3. Here the CDR3 reads CASSPLGQGNTEAFF. The CDR3 DNA is TGCGCCAGCAGCCCACTGGGACAGGGAAACACTGAAGCTTTCTTT.

CDR3 amino acids: CASSTSSGYTDTQYF. The CDR3 DNA reads TGTGCCAGCAGCACCAGCTCGGGGTACACAGATACGCAGTATTTT. The chain couples TRBV7-2 to TRBJ2-3, with D perhaps matching TRBD2 (5 bases). V lost 5 bases to trimming and J lost 2 bases, with 14 bases between them. The CDR3 runs to 15 residues. Germline CDR1 and CDR2: SGHTA and FQGNSA.

CDR3 loop: CASSYGTSIYEQYF. The CDR3 nucleotides read TGTGCCAGCAGTTACGGGACTAGTATTTACGAGCAGTACTTC. The rearrangement joins TRBV6-6 to TRBJ2-7; 8 nucleotides line up with TRBD2. The CDR3 spans 14 residues. Trimming took 2 bases from V and 4 from J; bases not matched to a gene: 4. The germline V gene encodes CDR1 MNHNY and CDR2 SVGAGI (reference sequence).

J is TRBJ2-1 and V is TRBV28; 7 bases map to TRBD1. The CDR3 has 14 amino acids. Trimming removed 7 bases from V and 6 bases from J; junction bases left unmatched: 9. Germline V gene data show CDR1 as MDHEN and CDR2 as SYDVKM. The DNA for the CDR3 is TGTGCCAGCACGCCGGGACAGACTATCAATGAGCAGTTCTTC. It translates to CASTPGQTINEQFF.

The V gene is TRBV11-2, the J gene TRBJ2-7; D unclear. Germline-derived CDR1 and CDR2 are SGHAT and FQNNGV. V shed 3 bases and J shed 4 bases, with 7 bases lying between them. The CDR3 has 12 residues. The CDR3 DNA reads TGTGCCAGCAGCTTTAGTGGGTACGAGCAGTACTTC. It is translated as CASSFSGYEQYF.

The chain has TRBV6-5 and TRBJ2-1; D is unclear. The CDR3 extends over 15 amino acids. The germline gives CDR1 MNHEY, CDR2 SVGAGI. Trimming removed 0 bases from V and 0 bases from J, with 6 bases in between. CDR3 nucleotides: TGTGCCAGCAGTTACTCGTGGAGCTCCTACAATGAGCAGTTCTTC. Amino acid sequence: CASSYSWSSYNEQFF.

This chain joins TRBV7-9 and TRBJ1-1; 7 nucleotides line up with TRBD1. CDR3 size: 15 residues. Germline loops: CDR1 SEHNR, CDR2 FQNEAQ (reference sequence). J gave up 4 bases and V 4 bases, and 9 bases lay outside the gene matches. CDR3 nucleotide sequence: TGTGCCAGCAGCTACCAGGGGGAAGGAGTCACTGAAGCTTTCTTT. Translating gives CASSYQGEGVTEAFF.

This sequence joins TRBV7-9 and TRBJ2-7; D gene uncertain. Trimming took 4 bases from V and 2 from J, leaving 15 bases between them. CDR3 length: 15 amino acids. Looked up from germline, CDR1 is SEHNR and CDR2 is FQNEAQ (reference sequence). The CDR3 here is CASSSRLGNTYEQYF. CDR3 in DNA: TGTGCCAGCAGCTCTCGGCTAGGAAACACCTACGAGCAGTACTTC.

This clone was seen a single time. The J gene is TRBJ1-5, the V gene TRBV29-1; possibly TRBD1 for D (6 bases). In germline, CDR1 is SQVTM, CDR2 ANQGSEA. The V end lost 8 bases, the J end lost 3 bases, and 17 bases lay between the germline ends. The CDR3 runs to 14 residues. The CDR3 protein is CSPPPGDTNQPQHF. CDR3 nucleotide sequence: TGCAGCCCACCCCCCGGGGACACCAATCAGCCCCAGCATTTT.

This rearrangement joins TRBV5-4 to TRBJ1-2; 7 bases are a match to TRBD1. The germline gives CDR1 SGHNT, CDR2 YYREEE (reference sequence). CDR3 size: 15 residues. With 4 bases clipped from V and 1 base from J, the junction kept 7 bases outside the gene matches. The CDR3 DNA reads TGTGCCAGCAGCCCTCCGGGACAGCTTAACTATGGCTACACCTTC. The encoded protein is CASSPPGQLNYGYTF.